A selection of T cell receptor beta chains follows, all from one sample in a study of response to subunit inactivated influenza vaccine. MiXCR, run by TCRdb on the RT-PCR reads, gives a single entry per CDR3 protein. The sample yields around 570,000 distinct CDR3 sequences, around 11% seen once. The data also belong to a second study, concerning T cells expressing NK-cell markers.

The input for sequencing was PBMCs from blood, taken on the day of vaccination. These TCRs come from a man aged 50 to 60 who received an inactivated influenza vaccine. The CDR3 runs from the conserved cysteine through the conserved F or W. The size field is filled for only some rows; it gives once, few, many or a size class.

V gene	J gene	clone size	CDR3 protein
TRBV20-1	TRBJ2-7	.	CSAPRETSDLYEQYF
TRBV30	TRBJ1-2	.	CAWSHPYSRDGYTF
TRBV5-1	TRBJ1-2	many	CASSPEATGYGYTF
TRBV20-1	TRBJ2-7	.	CSAREWQTSSYEQYF
TRBV7-9	TRBJ2-3	few	CASSSLAGRGTDTQYF
TRBV30	TRBJ2-1	.	CAWSPGLAVYNEQFF
TRBV5-1	TRBJ2-3	.	CASSNTGGGTDTQYF
TRBV5-4	TRBJ2-2	.	CASSLPYPSGGPNTGELFF
TRBV4-2	TRBJ2-5	few	CASSPMVGANQETQYF
TRBV7-2	TRBJ2-7	many	CASSSQTPGEQYF
TRBV6-1	TRBJ1-6	.	CASRTGAGSPLHF
TRBV18	TRBJ1-1	.	CASLGGSNTEAFF
TRBV5-6	TRBJ2-1	many	CASSLARFETNEQFF
TRBV28	TRBJ2-1	many	CASTSTSAAEQFF
TRBV6-1	TRBJ2-3	few	CASSPFSGATDTQYF
TRBV5-8	TRBJ1-3	few	CASSLDGRNTIYF
TRBV18	TRBJ2-5	.	CASSDLTGSPETQYF
TRBV12-3/TRBV12-4	TRBJ2-7	.	CASSLVGGYYEQYF
TRBV4-3	TRBJ1-2	few	CASSQDRDRAFYGYTF
TRBV28	TRBJ2-7	.	CASSSGWYEQYF
TRBV28	TRBJ2-7	many	CASSFGDTYEQYF
TRBV24-1	TRBJ2-1	few	CATSESGGYSYNEQFF
TRBV3-1	TRBJ2-7	few	CASSRPGGASYEQYF
TRBV6-1	TRBJ2-4	few	CASSEGFRGGSIQYF
TRBV2	TRBJ2-5	.	CASSDVQELQETQYF
TRBV12-3/TRBV12-4	TRBJ1-2	.	CASSRTTNYGYTF
TRBV5-1	TRBJ2-1	few	CASSLEGTGDNYNEQFF
TRBV12-3/TRBV12-4	TRBJ2-3	few	CASGRFPTDTQYF
TRBV4-2	TRBJ2-1	.	CAGSQEGLAGANEQFF
TRBV15	TRBJ2-5	.	CATSTLGGTQYF
TRBV11-2	TRBJ2-4	few	CASSKVTGPLAKNIQYF
TRBV6-2/TRBV6-3	TRBJ2-6	.	CASSYEESGANVLTF
TRBV25-1	TRBJ2-2	many	CASSRSGQWATGELFF
TRBV12-3/TRBV12-4	TRBJ2-2	.	CASRLGELNTGELFF
TRBV29-1	TRBJ2-3	many	CSVEKVVAGATDTQYF
TRBV7-2	TRBJ2-2	.	CASKYYTGELFF
TRBV28	TRBJ2-3	once	CASSLSYPAASGRAIDTQYF
TRBV28	TRBJ1-5	few	CASSQITVNSNQPQHF
TRBV7-8	TRBJ2-3	few	CASSFGQGGYTQYF
TRBV7-7	TRBJ2-7	.	CASSLRLEPAYEQYF
TRBV6-5	TRBJ1-5	few	CASNGEGQPQHF
TRBV12-3/TRBV12-4	TRBJ1-1	.	CASSKGVVTEAFF
TRBV24-1	TRBJ1-5	many	CATSDLQGGIQHF
TRBV28	TRBJ2-5	.	CASSETGLGETQYF
TRBV7-9	TRBJ2-3	few	CASSRQGGTDTQYF
TRBV7-2	TRBJ1-1	few	CASSLVWASEAFF